The rows below give T cell receptor beta chains drawn from one sample of a study of cytomegalovirus exposure and HLA in healthy donors. The table came from immunoSEQ multiplex PCR; TCRdb's copy has only in-frame clones and leaves some out. The sample lists fewer than 350,000 clones, approximately 90% occurring once. The source material was PBMCs. These receptors were collected from a woman aged 18 to 35 in good health and CMV-seronegative. Each CDR3 is given with its conserved first and last residue. A D gene is named only where the DNA matches it firmly.

>TRBJ2-7|TRBV4-3|-
CASSRSAIQGGVYEQYF
TGCGCCAGCAGCCGGTCCGCCATACAGGGTGGCGTTTACGAGCAGTACTTC
>TRBJ1-2|TRBV7-3|-
CASRQAGGPGYGYTF
TGTGCCAGCAGACAGGCGGGGGGCCCTGGCTATGGCTACACCTTC
>TRBJ1-2|TRBV10-1|TRBD1
CASSAQGGYGYTF
TGCGCCAGCAGTGCTCAGGGGGGCTATGGCTACACCTTC
>TRBJ1-3|TRBV5-6|TRBD1
CASSSPGQGYTSGNTIYF
TGTGCCAGCAGCTCGCCGGGACAGGGATATACCTCTGGAAACACCATATATTTT
>TRBJ2-2|TRBV29-1|TRBD1
CSVRTGNTGELFF
TGCAGCGTAAGGACAGGGAACACCGGGGAGCTGTTTTTT
>TRBJ1-5|TRBV4-2|-
CASSQEGGAGNQPQHF
TGTGCCAGCAGCCAAGAAGGGGGGGCGGGCAATCAGCCCCAGCATTTT
>TRBJ2-5|TRBV7-6|-
CASSRQTGQSQETQYF
TGTGCCAGCAGCCGGCAAACTGGACAGTCCCAAGAGACCCAGTACTTC
>TRBJ1-1|TRBV9|-
CASSPSPKQGSTEAFF
TGTGCCAGCAGCCCGTCCCCAAAACAGGGTTCGACTGAAGCTTTCTTT
>TRBJ1-3|TRBV4-3|TRBD1
CASSQVPGQGISGNTIYF
TGCGCCAGCAGCCAAGTACCGGGACAGGGAATTTCTGGAAACACCATATATTTT
>TRBJ2-1|TRBV7-3|-
CASSLLSIPSSYNEQFF
TGTGCCAGCAGCTTATTGAGTATACCTAGCTCCTACAATGAGCAGTTCTTC
>TRBJ2-7|TRBV2|TRBD1
CASSEVRDRASREQYF
TGTGCCAGCAGTGAAGTTCGGGACAGGGCGTCTAGGGAGCAGTACTTC
>TRBJ1-4|TRBV4-3|-
CASSQVQINEKLFF
TGCGCCAGCAGCCAAGTGCAGATTAATGAAAAACTGTTTTTT
>TRBJ1-2|TRBV5-6|-
CASSLETENYGYTF
TGTGCCAGCAGCTTGGAGACAGAGAACTATGGCTACACCTTC
>TRBJ1-2|TRBV19|-
CASTTWGALNYGYTF
TGTGCCAGTACCACGTGGGGAGCCCTCAACTATGGCTACACCTTC
>TRBJ2-1|TRBV15|TRBD2
CATSRDFYRLADLYNEQFF
TGTGCCACCAGCAGAGATTTTTACCGTCTAGCGGACTTGTACAATGAGCAGTTCTTC
>TRBJ1-5|TRBV5-6|TRBD1
CASSLGPWGQGALQPQHF
TGTGCCAGCAGCTTGGGACCGTGGGGACAGGGGGCACTACAGCCCCAGCATTTT
>TRBJ2-1|TRBV30|-
CAWSGTRRAGYNEQFF
TGTGCCTGGAGTGGCACACGGCGAGCGGGCTACAATGAGCAGTTCTTC
>TRBJ2-3|TRBV9|TRBD2
CASSGRLAGSTDTQYF
TGTGCCAGCAGCGGCCGACTAGCGGGGTCCACAGATACGCAGTATTTT
>TRBJ1-2|TRBV5-1|TRBD1
CASSLGQERGYTF
TGCGCCAGCAGCCTCGGACAGGAACGTGGCTACACCTTC
>TRBJ2-7|TRBV29-1|TRBD2
CSVGTSGRRWSGEQYF
TGCAGCGTTGGGACTAGCGGGAGAAGGTGGAGTGGGGAGCAGTACTTC
>TRBJ2-5|TRBV15|TRBD1
CATSELQGTASQYF
TGTGCCACCAGCGAGTTACAGGGGACGGCGTCCCAGTACTTC
>TRBJ1-6|TRBV5-1|-
CASSLLETGSGTLHF
TGCGCCAGCAGCCTCCTGGAAACAGGTTCCGGCACCCTCCACTTT
>TRBJ2-3|TRBV5-4|-
CASSSRGTDTQYF
TGTGCCAGCAGCTCACGGGGCACAGATACGCAGTATTTT
>TRBJ2-1|TRBV5-6|TRBD2
CASSSGTSAVGPQFF
TGTGCCAGCAGCTCCGGGACTAGTGCGGTGGGACCGCAGTTCTTC
>TRBJ1-1|TRBV6-5|-
CASRKTGTEAFF
TGTGCCAGCAGAAAAACGGGCACTGAAGCTTTCTTT
>TRBJ2-2|TRBV4-1|TRBD1
CASSQSLARTGKSGELFF
TGCGCCAGCAGCCAAAGCCTAGCCCGGACAGGGAAGAGCGGGGAGCTGTTTTTT